This T cell receptor (beta chain) was sequenced for a study of blood T cell repertoires in COVID-19. For the study at large: Sample material is recorded as cDNA or gDNA derived from T cells, B-cell-depleted T cells, or PBMCs.

Germline V gene lookup returns CDR1 MNHEY and CDR2 SMNVEV (reference sequence). The CDR3 length is 15 residues. The V gene lost 6 bases and the J gene lost 0 bases, with 13 bases spanning the gap. The table came from immunoSEQ multiplex PCR; TCRdb's copy has only in-frame clones and leaves some out. The sample carries a few hundred thousand clones, roughly 91% recorded once. Clinical histories supplied by participants themselves formed the basis of cohort assignment. Among Cohort 3 donors, those recovered had two negative PCRs, clearance, or symptom resolution. The count of this clone is one. The gene calls are TRBV27 and TRBJ2-3; perhaps TRBD2 as D (5 bases). The receptor's source is a middle-aged man who had recovered from COVID-19. Sequencing used PBMCs or T cells enriched from blood (not recorded which). The DNA of the CDR3 is TGTGCCAGCAGGGGAGCCCGCCCTAGCACAGATACGCAGTATTTT. Amino acid sequence: CASRGARPSTDTQYF.